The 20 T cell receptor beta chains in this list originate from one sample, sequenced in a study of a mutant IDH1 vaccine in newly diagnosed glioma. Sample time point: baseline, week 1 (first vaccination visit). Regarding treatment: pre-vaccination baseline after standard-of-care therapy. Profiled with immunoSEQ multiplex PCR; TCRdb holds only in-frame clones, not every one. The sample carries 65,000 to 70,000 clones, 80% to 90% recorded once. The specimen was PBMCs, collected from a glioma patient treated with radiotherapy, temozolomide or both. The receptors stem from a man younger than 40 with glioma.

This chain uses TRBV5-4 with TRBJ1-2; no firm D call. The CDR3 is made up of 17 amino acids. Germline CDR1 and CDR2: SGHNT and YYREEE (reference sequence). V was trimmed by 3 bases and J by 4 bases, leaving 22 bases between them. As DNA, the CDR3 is TGTGCCAGCAGCTCGCCTTACCGGACCGCGATCGCCTATGGCTACACCTTC. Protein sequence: CASSSPYRTAIAYGYTF.

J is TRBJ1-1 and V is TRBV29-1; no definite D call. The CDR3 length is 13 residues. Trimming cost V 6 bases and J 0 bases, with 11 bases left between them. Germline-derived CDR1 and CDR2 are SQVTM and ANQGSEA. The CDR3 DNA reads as TGCAGCGTGATACAGAGTATGAACACTGAAGCTTTCTTT. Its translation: CSVIQSMNTEAFF.

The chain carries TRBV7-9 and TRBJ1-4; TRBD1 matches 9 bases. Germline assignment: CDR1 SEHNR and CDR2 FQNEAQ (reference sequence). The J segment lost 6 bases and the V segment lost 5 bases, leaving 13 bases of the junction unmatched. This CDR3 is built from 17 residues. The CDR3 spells CASSRGQGTVTDEKLFF. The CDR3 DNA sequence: TGTGCCAGCAGCCGAGGACAGGGGACGGTCACTGATGAAAAACTGTTTTTT.

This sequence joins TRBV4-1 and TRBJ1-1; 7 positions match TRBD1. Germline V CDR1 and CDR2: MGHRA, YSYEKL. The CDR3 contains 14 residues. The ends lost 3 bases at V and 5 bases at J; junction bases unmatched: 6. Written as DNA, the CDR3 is TGCGCCAGCAGCCATCCGGGACAGACAACTGAAGCTTTCTTT. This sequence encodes CASSHPGQTTEAFF.

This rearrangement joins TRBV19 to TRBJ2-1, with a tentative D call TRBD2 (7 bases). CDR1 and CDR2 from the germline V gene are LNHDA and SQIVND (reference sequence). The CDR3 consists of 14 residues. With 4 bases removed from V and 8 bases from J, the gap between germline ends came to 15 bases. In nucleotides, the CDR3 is TGTGCCAGTAGTAACCGGGGGGCTCGGGATGAGCAGTTCTTC. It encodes CASSNRGARDEQFF.

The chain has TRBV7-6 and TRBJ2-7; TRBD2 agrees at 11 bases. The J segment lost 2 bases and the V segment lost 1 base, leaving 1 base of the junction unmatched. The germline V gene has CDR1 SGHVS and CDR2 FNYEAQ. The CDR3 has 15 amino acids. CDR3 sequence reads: CASSLVSGGAYEQYF. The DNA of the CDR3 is TGTGCCAGCAGCTTAGTTAGCGGGGGGGCCTACGAGCAGTACTTC.

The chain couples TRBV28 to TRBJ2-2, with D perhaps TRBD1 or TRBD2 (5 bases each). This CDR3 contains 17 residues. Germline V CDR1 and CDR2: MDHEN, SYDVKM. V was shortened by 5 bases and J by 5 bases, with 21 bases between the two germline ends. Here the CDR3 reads CASSTRTGATGTGELFF. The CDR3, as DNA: TGTGCCAGCAGTACCCGGACTGGGGCTACGGGAACCGGGGAGCTGTTTTTT.

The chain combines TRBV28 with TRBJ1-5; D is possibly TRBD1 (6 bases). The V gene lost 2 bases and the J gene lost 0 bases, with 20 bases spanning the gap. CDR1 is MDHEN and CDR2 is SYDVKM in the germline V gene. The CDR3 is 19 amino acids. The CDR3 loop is CASSLPPPDSSDSNQPQHF. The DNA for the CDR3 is TGTGCCAGCAGTTTACCCCCCCCGGACAGTAGCGATAGCAATCAGCCCCAGCATTTT.

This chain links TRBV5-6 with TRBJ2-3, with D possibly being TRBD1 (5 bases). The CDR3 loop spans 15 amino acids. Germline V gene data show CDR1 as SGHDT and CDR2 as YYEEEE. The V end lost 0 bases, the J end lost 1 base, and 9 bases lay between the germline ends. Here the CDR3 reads CASSLGAGRTDTQYF. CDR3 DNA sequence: TGTGCCAGCAGCTTGGGGGCAGGGCGCACAGATACGCAGTATTTT.

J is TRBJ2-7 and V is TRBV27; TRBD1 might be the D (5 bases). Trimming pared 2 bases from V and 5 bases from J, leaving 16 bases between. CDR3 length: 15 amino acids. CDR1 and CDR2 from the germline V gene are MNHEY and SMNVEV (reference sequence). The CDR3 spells CASSLLGREIHEQYF. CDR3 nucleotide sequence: TGTGCCAGCAGTTTACTTGGCAGGGAAATCCACGAGCAGTACTTC.

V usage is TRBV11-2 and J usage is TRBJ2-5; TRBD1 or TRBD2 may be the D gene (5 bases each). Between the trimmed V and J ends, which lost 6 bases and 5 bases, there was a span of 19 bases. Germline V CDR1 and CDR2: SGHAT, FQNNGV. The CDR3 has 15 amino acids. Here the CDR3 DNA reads TGTGCCAGCAGTCAACCGGGACCCTCTAGGGAGACCCAGTACTTC. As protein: CASSQPGPSRETQYF.

The CDR3 loop reads CAMGQVVNEQFF. The CDR3 nucleotides are TGTGCCATGGGACAGGTCGTGAATGAGCAGTTCTTC. The chain uses TRBV10-3 and TRBJ2-1; 8 bases fit TRBD1. V lost 9 bases to trimming and J lost 7 bases; unmatched junction nucleotides: 5. CDR1 and CDR2 (germline): ENHRY, SYGVKD. This CDR3 has 12 residues.

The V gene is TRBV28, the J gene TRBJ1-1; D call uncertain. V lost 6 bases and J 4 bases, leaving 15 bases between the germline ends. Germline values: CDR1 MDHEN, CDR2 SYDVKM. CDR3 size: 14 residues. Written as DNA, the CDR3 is TGTGCCAGCAGCATCGCAAGAGGTTCCACTGAAGCTTTCTTT. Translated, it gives CASSIARGSTEAFF.

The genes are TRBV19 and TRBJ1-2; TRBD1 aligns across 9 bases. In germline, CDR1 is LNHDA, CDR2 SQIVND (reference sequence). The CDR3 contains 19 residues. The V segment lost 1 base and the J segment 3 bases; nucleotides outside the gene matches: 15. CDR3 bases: TGTGCCAGTAGTATAGGCCCGGGACAGGGCCTCAAGGCGGACTATGGCTACACCTTC. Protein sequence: CASSIGPGQGLKADYGYTF.

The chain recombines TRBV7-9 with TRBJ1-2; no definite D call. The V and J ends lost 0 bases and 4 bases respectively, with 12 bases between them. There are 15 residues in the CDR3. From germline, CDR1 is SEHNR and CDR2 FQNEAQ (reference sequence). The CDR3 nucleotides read TGTGCCAGCAGCTTAGCTCCGGGGAGCGCCTATGGCTACACCTTC. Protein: CASSLAPGSAYGYTF.

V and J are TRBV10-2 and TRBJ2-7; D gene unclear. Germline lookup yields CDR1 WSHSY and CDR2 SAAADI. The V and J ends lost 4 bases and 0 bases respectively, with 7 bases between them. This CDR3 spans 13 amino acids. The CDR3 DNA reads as TGCGCCAGCAGTGTTAGCCACTCCTACGAGCAGTACTTC. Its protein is CASSVSHSYEQYF.

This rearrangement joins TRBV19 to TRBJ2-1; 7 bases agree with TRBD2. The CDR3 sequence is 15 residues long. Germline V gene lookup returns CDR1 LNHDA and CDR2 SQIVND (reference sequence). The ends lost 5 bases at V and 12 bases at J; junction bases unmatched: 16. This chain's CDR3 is CASSEGTTLYRGQFF. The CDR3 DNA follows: TGTGCCAGTAGTGAAGGGACTACCTTGTATCGCGGGCAGTTCTTC.

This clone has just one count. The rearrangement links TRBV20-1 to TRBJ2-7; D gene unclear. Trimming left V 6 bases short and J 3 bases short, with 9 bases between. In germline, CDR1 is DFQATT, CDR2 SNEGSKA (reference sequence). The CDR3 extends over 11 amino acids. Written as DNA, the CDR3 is TGCAGTGCCCCCTTGGTCTACGAGCAGTACTTC. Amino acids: CSAPLVYEQYF.

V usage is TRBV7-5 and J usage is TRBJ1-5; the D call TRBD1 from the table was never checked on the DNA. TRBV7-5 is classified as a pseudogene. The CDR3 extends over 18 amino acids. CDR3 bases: TGTGTCAGAAGCTTAGGGTCGCAGGGCCCCGATAGCAATCAGCCCCAGCATTTT. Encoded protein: CVRSLGSQGPDSNQPQHF.

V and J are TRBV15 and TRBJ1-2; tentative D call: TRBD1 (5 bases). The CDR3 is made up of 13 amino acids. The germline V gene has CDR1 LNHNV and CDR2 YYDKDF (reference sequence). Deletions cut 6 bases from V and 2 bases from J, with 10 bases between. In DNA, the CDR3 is TGTGCCACCAGTCCTGACAGAAACTATGGCTACACCTTC. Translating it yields CATSPDRNYGYTF.